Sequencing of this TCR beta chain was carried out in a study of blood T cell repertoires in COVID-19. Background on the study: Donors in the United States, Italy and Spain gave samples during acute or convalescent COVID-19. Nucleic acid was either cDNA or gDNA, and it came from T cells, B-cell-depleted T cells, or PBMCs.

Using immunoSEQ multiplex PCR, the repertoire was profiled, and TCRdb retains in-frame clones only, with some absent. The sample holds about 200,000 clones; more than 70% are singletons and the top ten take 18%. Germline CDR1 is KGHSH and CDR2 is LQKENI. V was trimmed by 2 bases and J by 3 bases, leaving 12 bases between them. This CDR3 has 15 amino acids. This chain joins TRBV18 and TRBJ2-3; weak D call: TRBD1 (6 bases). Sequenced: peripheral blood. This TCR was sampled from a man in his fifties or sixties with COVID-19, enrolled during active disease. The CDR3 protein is CASSPRGSSTDTQYF. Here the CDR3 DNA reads TGTGCCAGCTCACCAAGGGGGAGTTCGACAGATACGCAGTATTTT.